A selection of T cell receptor beta chains follows, all from one sample in a study of identical twins. TCRdb re-derived calls from the 5' RACE reads in MiXCR, one entry per CDR3 protein. Altogether approximately 700,000 distinct CDR3 sequences are present, approximately 6% being singletons, with the ten largest covering roughly 2%. Sequences were obtained from naive T cells sorted from blood. The receptors originated from a young man in good health. CDR3s include the opening cysteine and the closing phenylalanine or tryptophan.

v_call	j_call	cdr3_aa
TRBV20-1	TRBJ2-7	CSAHKPGLAGGYEQYF
TRBV5-1	TRBJ2-7	CASSLEGQGPYEQYF
TRBV20-1	TRBJ2-1	CSATSGDPSYNEQFF
TRBV27	TRBJ2-1	CASSLDGTMYNEQFF
TRBV5-6	TRBJ2-7	CASSRNVGTEVYEQYF
TRBV3-1	TRBJ2-1	CASSQSFLLNNEQFF
TRBV6-2/TRBV6-3	TRBJ1-1	CASSYQTGVSVNTEAFF
TRBV6-1	TRBJ2-2	CASSAERWTGELFF
TRBV7-6	TRBJ2-2	CASSSSRTGELFF
TRBV5-1	TRBJ2-6	CASSRTDTYSGANVLTF
TRBV6-2/TRBV6-3	TRBJ2-7	CASNRRAPYEQYF
TRBV20-1	TRBJ2-5	CSARPTRIGETQYF
TRBV9	TRBJ2-5	CASSVSPAGEETQYF
TRBV11-2	TRBJ1-5	CASSPRTGIDPQHF
TRBV5-1	TRBJ2-5	CASRLGGPLQETQYF
TRBV20-1	TRBJ1-6	CSARALIEGSPLHF
TRBV20-1	TRBJ1-1	CSARGGPPDTEAFF
TRBV11-2	TRBJ2-3	CASSLTSGYGTDTQYF
TRBV6-1	TRBJ1-4	CASKKDSVDEKLFF
TRBV5-1	TRBJ2-2	CASSLVDSIGTGELFF
TRBV5-1	TRBJ2-3	CASIGTSATDTQYF
TRBV20-1	TRBJ2-7	CSAKSGTSGSYEQYF
TRBV5-1	TRBJ2-2	CASSLYSLQGPTGELFF
TRBV4-1	TRBJ2-1	CASSQEVSRLSSYNEQFF
TRBV20-1	TRBJ2-7	CSAPKTGGTIEQYF
TRBV4-3	TRBJ1-1	CASSQDGEMNTEAFF
TRBV11-2	TRBJ2-3	CASSFDSYTDTQYF
TRBV20-1	TRBJ1-4	CSAIPSPGEKLFF
TRBV5-1	TRBJ2-7	CASSLTGTGYWGLADYEQYF
TRBV12-3/TRBV12-4	TRBJ1-2	CASGTRRGVTYGYTF
TRBV15	TRBJ2-1	CATSRVREGNEQFF
TRBV5-1	TRBJ2-2	CASSSGGIGELFF
TRBV10-3	TRBJ2-3	CAISDGLAGGADTQYF
TRBV9	TRBJ1-1	CASSVTVKDTEAFF
TRBV5-5	TRBJ2-1	CASSYSVDNEQFF
TRBV7-8	TRBJ2-5	CASRPPGERTETQYF
TRBV12-3/TRBV12-4	TRBJ2-1	CASSLAQSSYNEQFF
TRBV6-5	TRBJ2-2	CASSYQGSFYNTGELFF